A selection of T cell receptor beta chains follows, all from one sample in a study of post-analysis software for immune sequencing data. One entry per CDR3 protein results from TCRdb running MiXCR on the PCR reads. The sample has roughly 670,000 distinct CDR3 sequences, 55% to 60% seen once. The specimen was blood. These receptors all come from a girl aged 2 to 10 with multiple sclerosis. Both conserved end residues are part of each CDR3. Fields, in order: CDR3 DNA, CDR3 protein, D gene, clone size, J gene, V gene. A D gene is named only where the DNA matches it firmly. The size of a clone is reported for some rows only, either as once, few or many, or as a class for expanded clones.

cdr3_nt: TGTGCCAGCAGCCAAGCGGTAGGGGGGGCCGGCACCGGGGAGCTGTTTTTT
cdr3_aa: CASSQAVGGAGTGELFF
d_call: NA
clone_size: NA
j_call: TRBJ2-2
v_call: TRBV7-8

cdr3_nt: TGTGCCAGCAGCTTACGCATGGATGAGCAGTTCTTC
cdr3_aa: CASSLRMDEQFF
d_call: NA
clone_size: NA
j_call: TRBJ2-1
v_call: TRBV11-2

cdr3_nt: TGCGCCAGCAGCTTGGCCGACCGCCCAGATACGCAGTATTTT
cdr3_aa: CASSLADRPDTQYF
d_call: NA
clone_size: NA
j_call: TRBJ2-3
v_call: TRBV5-1

cdr3_nt: TGCGCCAGCAGCCACATACTCGGCGGGAATGAGCAGTTCTTC
cdr3_aa: CASSHILGGNEQFF
d_call: NA
clone_size: NA
j_call: TRBJ2-1
v_call: TRBV5-1

cdr3_nt: TGCGCCAGCAGCGCCCAGGGCCCTACAGATACGCAGTATTTT
cdr3_aa: CASSAQGPTDTQYF
d_call: NA
clone_size: NA
j_call: TRBJ2-3
v_call: TRBV4-1

cdr3_nt: TGTGCCAGCAGCTCGGACAGGAATGAAAAACTGTTTTTT
cdr3_aa: CASSSDRNEKLFF
d_call: TRBD1
clone_size: NA
j_call: TRBJ1-4
v_call: TRBV7-2

cdr3_nt: TGCAGTGCTAGAGGGCCGCGGGGGACTAGCGGATATGAGCAGTTCTTC
cdr3_aa: CSARGPRGTSGYEQFF
d_call: TRBD2
clone_size: NA
j_call: TRBJ2-1
v_call: TRBV20-1

cdr3_nt: TGTGCCAGCACCCCGTGGAAGGGGGCGAACTATGGCTACACCTTC
cdr3_aa: CASTPWKGANYGYTF
d_call: TRBD1
clone_size: NA
j_call: TRBJ1-2
v_call: TRBV27

cdr3_nt: TGCGCCAGCAGACCGGACAGGGAACGGGATGAGCAGTTCTTC
cdr3_aa: CASRPDRERDEQFF
d_call: TRBD1
clone_size: NA
j_call: TRBJ2-1
v_call: TRBV5-1

cdr3_nt: TGTGCCATCCGCGGACTAGCGGACCGCTACAATGAGCAGTTCTTC
cdr3_aa: CAIRGLADRYNEQFF
d_call: TRBD2
clone_size: NA
j_call: TRBJ2-1
v_call: TRBV10-3

cdr3_nt: TGTGCCAGTAGTATATTAGCCAAGGATAAGACCCAGTACTTC
cdr3_aa: CASSILAKDKTQYF
d_call: NA
clone_size: NA
j_call: TRBJ2-5
v_call: TRBV19

cdr3_nt: TGTGCCAGCAGCGTAGGGCAAAGCAATCAGCCCCAGCATTTT
cdr3_aa: CASSVGQSNQPQHF
d_call: NA
clone_size: once
j_call: TRBJ1-5
v_call: TRBV9

cdr3_nt: TGTGCCATCAGTGAGGACAACACCTACGAGCAGTACTTC
cdr3_aa: CAISEDNTYEQYF
d_call: NA
clone_size: NA
j_call: TRBJ2-7
v_call: TRBV10-3

cdr3_nt: TGTGCCAGCAGTTTAAGGGCAGGTACACTCTACGAGCAGTACTTC
cdr3_aa: CASSLRAGTLYEQYF
d_call: NA
clone_size: NA
j_call: TRBJ2-7
v_call: TRBV27

cdr3_nt: TGTGCCAGCAGTTTTGCGGGATCTGGGGGAAATGAGCAGTTCTTC
cdr3_aa: CASSFAGSGGNEQFF
d_call: NA
clone_size: few
j_call: TRBJ2-1
v_call: TRBV27

cdr3_nt: TGTGCCAGCAGTTTGATAGGGGGCGGCTCCTACGAGCAGTACTTC
cdr3_aa: CASSLIGGGSYEQYF
d_call: TRBD1
clone_size: few
j_call: TRBJ2-7
v_call: TRBV12-3/TRBV12-4

cdr3_nt: TGCAGTGCTCCTACTAGCCCCACCTACAATGAGCAGTTCTTC
cdr3_aa: CSAPTSPTYNEQFF
d_call: NA
clone_size: NA
j_call: TRBJ2-1
v_call: TRBV20-1

cdr3_nt: TGTGCCAGCAGTTTCAGTCTGCATGAGCAGTTCTTC
cdr3_aa: CASSFSLHEQFF
d_call: NA
clone_size: NA
j_call: TRBJ2-1
v_call: TRBV27

cdr3_nt: TGCGCCAGCAGCTTGGAGGTTAGCGGCGATACCTACGAGCAGTACTTC
cdr3_aa: CASSLEVSGDTYEQYF
d_call: NA
clone_size: NA
j_call: TRBJ2-7
v_call: TRBV5-1

cdr3_nt: TGTGCCAGCAGTCTTGGGCGGGGAGAGCAGTTCTTC
cdr3_aa: CASSLGRGEQFF
d_call: NA
clone_size: few
j_call: TRBJ2-1
v_call: TRBV12-3/TRBV12-4

cdr3_nt: TGTGCCAGCAGCCCCTATATTTCCGGGGAAGAGACCCAGTACTTC
cdr3_aa: CASSPYISGEETQYF
d_call: NA
clone_size: once
j_call: TRBJ2-5
v_call: TRBV7-9

cdr3_nt: TGTGCCAGCAGCACCGGGACAGGGGTATCTAGAGACATTCAGTACTTC
cdr3_aa: CASSTGTGVSRDIQYF
d_call: TRBD1
clone_size: NA
j_call: TRBJ2-4
v_call: TRBV5-5

cdr3_nt: TGTGCCACCAGCCCCCGGGGCCCCCAAGAGACCCAGTACTTC
cdr3_aa: CATSPRGPQETQYF
d_call: NA
clone_size: few
j_call: TRBJ2-5
v_call: TRBV24-1

cdr3_nt: TGCAGTGCTAGAGGGAAACCCTACGAGCAGTACTTC
cdr3_aa: CSARGKPYEQYF
d_call: NA
clone_size: NA
j_call: TRBJ2-7
v_call: TRBV20-1

cdr3_nt: TGTGCCAGCAGTCAAGACAGGGGAAGGACCGGGGAGCTGTTTTTT
cdr3_aa: CASSQDRGRTGELFF
d_call: TRBD1
clone_size: NA
j_call: TRBJ2-2
v_call: TRBV6-5

cdr3_nt: TGTGCCAGCAGTTTGACACTGGGGAGCTCCTACGAGCAGTACTTC
cdr3_aa: CASSLTLGSSYEQYF
d_call: NA
clone_size: NA
j_call: TRBJ2-7
v_call: TRBV5-6

cdr3_nt: TGTGCCACCAGCGAGAGAGGGCGGGACAGGCCAGACAATGAGCAGTTCTTC
cdr3_aa: CATSERGRDRPDNEQFF
d_call: TRBD1
clone_size: NA
j_call: TRBJ2-1
v_call: TRBV15

cdr3_nt: TGCGCCAGCAGCCAAGGAGGACCGGGCCTAGGTGAGCAGTTCTTC
cdr3_aa: CASSQGGPGLGEQFF
d_call: NA
clone_size: few
j_call: TRBJ2-1
v_call: TRBV4-1

cdr3_nt: TGCAGTGCTAGGCCGACGGTAAGCTCCTACAATGAGCAGTTCTTC
cdr3_aa: CSARPTVSSYNEQFF
d_call: NA
clone_size: NA
j_call: TRBJ2-1
v_call: TRBV20-1

cdr3_nt: TGTGCCAGCAGCCTCGGCGAGGTCGGTGAGCAGTTCTTC
cdr3_aa: CASSLGEVGEQFF
d_call: NA
clone_size: NA
j_call: TRBJ2-1
v_call: TRBV7-9

cdr3_nt: TGCAGCGTAGGGGGCTCGGAGACCCAGTACTTC
cdr3_aa: CSVGGSETQYF
d_call: TRBD1
clone_size: NA
j_call: TRBJ2-5
v_call: TRBV29-1

cdr3_nt: TGTGCCAGCAGTGAACCCGGGATGGACTATGGCTACACCTTC
cdr3_aa: CASSEPGMDYGYTF
d_call: NA
clone_size: NA
j_call: TRBJ1-2
v_call: TRBV6-1

cdr3_nt: TGTGCCAGCAGCTCCCCCGGGACAGGATCCGAGACCCAGTACTTC
cdr3_aa: CASSSPGTGSETQYF
d_call: TRBD1
clone_size: NA
j_call: TRBJ2-5
v_call: TRBV7-7

cdr3_nt: TGTGCCAGCAGCACCGGAGGGGGCCCCCAGAGGGTCCACTTT
cdr3_aa: CASSTGGGPQRVHF
d_call: TRBD1
clone_size: few
j_call: TRBJ1-6
v_call: TRBV7-9

cdr3_nt: TGTGTCAGCAGCCCAGGGGGCTGGGCCTATGGCTACACCTTC
cdr3_aa: CVSSPGGWAYGYTF
d_call: TRBD1
clone_size: NA
j_call: TRBJ1-2
v_call: TRBV11-2

cdr3_nt: TGTGCCACCGCTGGGGGAGGAAACAACTACGAGCAGTACTTC
cdr3_aa: CATAGGGNNYEQYF
d_call: NA
clone_size: NA
j_call: TRBJ2-7
v_call: TRBV7-2

cdr3_nt: TGTGCCAGCAGCTTAGTTGCGGCATGGGATGAGCAGTTCTTC
cdr3_aa: CASSLVAAWDEQFF
d_call: NA
clone_size: NA
j_call: TRBJ2-1
v_call: TRBV7-9

cdr3_nt: TGTGCCAGCTGTCGGGCGGACGGGACCCAGTACTTC
cdr3_aa: CASCRADGTQYF
d_call: NA
clone_size: NA
j_call: TRBJ2-5
v_call: TRBV6-2/TRBV6-3

cdr3_nt: TGTGCCACCCGAACGAGGGGGATCTCAAATGGCTACACCTTC
cdr3_aa: CATRTRGISNGYTF
d_call: NA
clone_size: NA
j_call: TRBJ1-2
v_call: TRBV6-5

cdr3_nt: TGTGCCAGCAGCGCACCTCCGGGACAGGGGGTATATGGCTACACCTTC
cdr3_aa: CASSAPPGQGVYGYTF
d_call: TRBD1
clone_size: NA
j_call: TRBJ1-2
v_call: TRBV6-2/TRBV6-3

cdr3_nt: TGTGCCAGCAGAAAACAGGAGGGGGGGTATGGCTACACCTTC
cdr3_aa: CASRKQEGGYGYTF
d_call: NA
clone_size: NA
j_call: TRBJ1-2
v_call: TRBV6-6

cdr3_nt: TGTGCCTGGAGACAGGGGGCGGTCACTGAAGCTTTCTTT
cdr3_aa: CAWRQGAVTEAFF
d_call: TRBD1
clone_size: NA
j_call: TRBJ1-1
v_call: TRBV30

cdr3_nt: TGTGCCAGCAGTGACCCAGGACGGACTCCCTACGAGCAGTACTTC
cdr3_aa: CASSDPGRTPYEQYF
d_call: NA
clone_size: NA
j_call: TRBJ2-7
v_call: TRBV25-1

cdr3_nt: TGCAGCGTTGAAGATACACCAGGACAACCGAACACTGAAGCTTTCTTT
cdr3_aa: CSVEDTPGQPNTEAFF
d_call: NA
clone_size: NA
j_call: TRBJ1-1
v_call: TRBV29-1

cdr3_nt: TGTGCCAGCAGGCCCAGGGGGCTGGAGACCCAGTACTTC
cdr3_aa: CASRPRGLETQYF
d_call: TRBD1
clone_size: NA
j_call: TRBJ2-5
v_call: TRBV27

cdr3_nt: TGTGCCAGCACCCTACTAGCGGAGGGCCCCTGTGCGTACAATGAGCAGTTCTTC
cdr3_aa: CASTLLAEGPCAYNEQFF
d_call: TRBD2
clone_size: once
j_call: TRBJ2-1
v_call: TRBV6-4

cdr3_nt: TGCGCCAGCAGCCAAGGCCCGGACAGGGGGAATGAAAAACTGTTTTTT
cdr3_aa: CASSQGPDRGNEKLFF
d_call: TRBD1
clone_size: few
j_call: TRBJ1-4
v_call: TRBV4-3

cdr3_nt: TGTGCCAGCAGCGTAGCGGCAAACTCCTACAATGAGCAGTTCTTC
cdr3_aa: CASSVAANSYNEQFF
d_call: NA
clone_size: few
j_call: TRBJ2-1
v_call: TRBV9

cdr3_nt: TGCGCCAGCAGCCAGGTAGAGGGTAACGAGCAGTACTTC
cdr3_aa: CASSQVEGNEQYF
d_call: NA
clone_size: few
j_call: TRBJ2-7
v_call: TRBV4-1

cdr3_nt: TGTGCCAGCAGTCCTCGGGACAGGTTTAGGGACAACGTCCTGACTTTC
cdr3_aa: CASSPRDRFRDNVLTF
d_call: TRBD1
clone_size: NA
j_call: TRBJ2-6
v_call: TRBV27

cdr3_nt: TGCAGTGCTAGAGAGGTCGGGTGGGCCAAAAACATTCAGTACTTC
cdr3_aa: CSAREVGWAKNIQYF
d_call: NA
clone_size: NA
j_call: TRBJ2-4
v_call: TRBV20-1

cdr3_nt: TGTGCCAGCAGCCCGGACAGGGGAGGTTTCGAGGCTTTCTTT
cdr3_aa: CASSPDRGGFEAFF
d_call: TRBD1
clone_size: NA
j_call: TRBJ1-1
v_call: TRBV11-2

cdr3_nt: TGCGCCAGCAGCTTTGGAGGGACACAAAGCTCCTACGAGCAGTACTTC
cdr3_aa: CASSFGGTQSSYEQYF
d_call: NA
clone_size: few
j_call: TRBJ2-7
v_call: TRBV5-1

cdr3_nt: TGTGCCAGCAGCTTAGTTTCGGGGCACGGGAATGAGCAGTTCTTC
cdr3_aa: CASSLVSGHGNEQFF
d_call: NA
clone_size: NA
j_call: TRBJ2-1
v_call: TRBV11-2

cdr3_nt: TGCGCCAGCAGCTCGACCGGGACAGGGGGCGCCGCCGGGGAGCTGTTTTTT
cdr3_aa: CASSSTGTGGAAGELFF
d_call: TRBD1
clone_size: NA
j_call: TRBJ2-2
v_call: TRBV5-1

cdr3_nt: TGTGCCAGCAGCGAGTCGAAAGCAGGGTACCATGAGCAGTTCTTC
cdr3_aa: CASSESKAGYHEQFF
d_call: NA
clone_size: NA
j_call: TRBJ2-1
v_call: TRBV9

cdr3_nt: TGCAGCGGTCTGTTATACAATGAGCAGTTCTTC
cdr3_aa: CSGLLYNEQFF
d_call: NA
clone_size: few
j_call: TRBJ2-1
v_call: TRBV29-1

cdr3_nt: TGTGCCAGCAGTACGACAGAGGGAGCTAACTATGGCTACACCTTC
cdr3_aa: CASSTTEGANYGYTF
d_call: NA
clone_size: NA
j_call: TRBJ1-2
v_call: TRBV27

cdr3_nt: TGTGTCAGCAGTCCCGGACAGAACTATGGCTACACCTTC
cdr3_aa: CVSSPGQNYGYTF
d_call: NA
clone_size: once
j_call: TRBJ1-2
v_call: TRBV6-6

cdr3_nt: TGTGCCGGCAGTTTAGCGGGACAGGGTATCGATGGCTACACCTTC
cdr3_aa: CAGSLAGQGIDGYTF
d_call: TRBD1
clone_size: NA
j_call: TRBJ1-2
v_call: TRBV12-3/TRBV12-4